The 28 T cell receptor beta chains below all came from one sample that was sequenced in a study of naive and memory T cell subsets. An equimolar mix of two oligonucleotides served as the beta constant-region primer for TRBC1 and TRBC2. TCRdb passed the UMI-ligation and nested PCR reads through MiXCR, listing each CDR3 protein once. In the table there are tens of thousands of distinct CDR3 sequences, 10% to 15% of which are singletons. The sample consisted of effector memory CD4+ T cells from blood. The subset: effector memory, CD45RA- CD27-. These receptors all stem from a human donor in good health.

This chain uses TRBV2 with TRBJ2-2, with D possibly being TRBD2 (6 bases). V dropped 7 bases and J dropped 7 bases, with 16 bases sitting between them. The CDR3 is made up of 14 amino acids. Germline assignment: CDR1 SNHLY and CDR2 FYNNEI. The CDR3 here is CASIVGTSYGELFF. CDR3 in DNA: TGTGCCAGCATCGTAGGGACTTCCTACGGGGAGCTGTTTTTT.

This clonotype was detected a few times. The V call is TRBV7-3, the J call TRBJ1-6; D gene ambiguous. With 2 bases removed from V and 10 bases from J, the gap between germline ends came to 9 bases. The CDR3 extends over 13 amino acids. Germline CDR1 SGHTA, CDR2 FQGTGA. The CDR3 is CASSLEKRSPLHF. The CDR3 DNA follows: TGTGCCAGCAGCTTAGAGAAAAGATCACCCCTCCACTTT.

The gene calls are TRBV12-5 and TRBJ2-1; maybe TRBD2 (5 bases). This CDR3 spans 15 amino acids. Trimming shortened V by 2 bases and J by 8 bases, and 16 bases separated the two germline ends. In germline, CDR1 is LGHNT, CDR2 FRNRAP. CDR3 DNA sequence: TGTGCTAGTGGTTTGTCGGCTAGCATTTTCCATGAGCAGTTCTTC. It is translated as CASGLSASIFHEQFF.

The sample holds a few counts of this clonotype. The V gene is TRBV5-1, the J gene TRBJ2-1, with D possibly called TRBD1 or TRBD2 (5 bases each). Germline V gives CDR1 SGHRS, CDR2 YFSETQ. The CDR3 spans 13 residues. Deletions cut 7 bases from V and 6 bases from J, with 14 bases between. The CDR3 is CASGDVVGNEQFF. DNA for the CDR3: TGCGCCAGCGGGGACGTCGTAGGCAATGAGCAGTTCTTC.

This clonotype was counted between two and nine times. V is TRBV10-2 and J is TRBJ2-7, with TRBD2 matching over 10 bases. V shed 2 bases, J shed 7 bases, and the junction held 5 bases outside the gene matches. Germline assignment: CDR1 WSHSY and CDR2 SAAADI. This CDR3 spans 14 amino acids. The DNA of the CDR3 is TGCGCCAGCAGTGAGAGCGGGAGGGCCGCAGAGCAGTACTTC. Its translation: CASSESGRAAEQYF.

This clonotype turned up a few times. This chain connects TRBV5-1 to TRBJ2-3; D unresolved. Trimming took 5 bases from V and 1 from J, leaving 11 bases between them. CDR3 length: 14 amino acids. The germline gives CDR1 SGHRS, CDR2 YFSETQ. The CDR3 sequence is CASSRQDGTDTQYF. The CDR3 DNA reads TGCGCCAGCAGTCGGCAGGACGGCACAGATACGCAGTATTTT.

This clonotype was counted once. The chain is built from TRBV5-1 and TRBJ1-3; D might be TRBD1 (5 bases). The germline V and J ends were trimmed by 0 bases and 2 bases, with 15 bases remaining between them. Germline V gene sequence: CDR1 SGHRS, CDR2 YFSETQ. The CDR3 has 17 amino acids. The CDR3 spells CASSLDIKGITGNTIYF. CDR3 coding DNA: TGCGCCAGCAGCTTGGACATCAAGGGGATAACTGGAAACACCATATATTTT.

In its sample, this clonotype was seen many times. J is TRBJ2-5 and V is TRBV6-5; possibly TRBD1 or TRBD2 for D (5 bases each). This CDR3 spans 15 amino acids. Per the germline V gene, CDR1 is MNHEY and CDR2 is SVGAGI. V was shortened by 0 bases and J by 4 bases, with 12 bases between the two germline ends. The CDR3 DNA is TGTGCCAGCAGTTACTCGATTTCGGGGCCAGAGACCCAGTACTTC. This codes for CASSYSISGPETQYF.

This clonotype was recorded at least ten times. The chain uses TRBV29-1 and TRBJ2-6, with no clear D. Trimming shortened V by 5 bases and J by 0 bases, and 5 bases separated the two germline ends. Germline-derived CDR1 and CDR2 are SQVTM and ANQGSEA. The CDR3 runs 13 residues. This CDR3 is CSVTISGANVLTF. The CDR3 DNA reads as TGCAGCGTTACCATCTCTGGGGCCAACGTCCTGACTTTC.

This clonotype was counted many times. The J gene is TRBJ2-3, the V gene TRBV20-1; the match to TRBD1 covers 7 bases. In germline, CDR1 is DFQATT, CDR2 SNEGSKA (reference sequence). The CDR3 is made up of 16 amino acids. Trimming took 0 bases from V and 4 from J; bases not matched to a gene: 10. The CDR3 DNA follows: TGCAGTGCTAGAGACGTAAGGGGGCGCAAGGCAGATACGCAGTATTTT. It codes for CSARDVRGRKADTQYF.

This clonotype was counted a few times. J is TRBJ1-4 and V is TRBV11-1; D may be TRBD1 (5 bases). This CDR3 has 15 residues. Looked up from germline, CDR1 is SGHAT and CDR2 is FQDESV (reference sequence). The ends were cut back, 6 bases at V and 11 bases at J, with 22 bases in the middle. CDR3: CASSNLHGQIGKLFF. The CDR3 DNA reads TGTGCCAGCAGTAACCTACACGGACAAATCGGGAAACTGTTTTTT.

The V gene is TRBV9, the J gene TRBJ2-7; 11 bases are shared with TRBD2. The V gene end was trimmed by 0 bases and the J gene end by 3 bases; junction bases not matched to a gene: 5. This CDR3 is 16 amino acids long. CDR1 and CDR2 (germline): SGDLS, YYNGEE. The CDR3 loop reads CASSVGLTSGIYEQYF. The CDR3 region has the DNA TGTGCCAGCAGCGTAGGTCTGACTAGCGGGATCTACGAGCAGTACTTC.

The rearrangement uses TRBV19 and TRBJ2-7; D is unresolved. Germline assignment: CDR1 LNHDA and CDR2 SQIVND (reference sequence). The CDR3 sequence is 11 residues long. V was clipped by 5 bases and J by 4 bases, with 6 bases between them. CDR3 nucleotides: TGTGCCAGTAGTGCGGCGTACGAGCAGTACTTC. This encodes CASSAAYEQYF. Complete variable domain (other parts from reference TRBV19 and TRBJ2-7): DGGITQSPKYLFRKEGQNVTLSCEQNLNHDAMYWYRQDPGQGLRLIYYSQIVNDFQKGDIAEGYSVSREKKESFPLTVTSAQKNPTAFYLCASSAAYEQYFGPGTRLTVT.

The sample holds many counts of this clonotype. The chain carries TRBV29-1 and TRBJ1-1; D might be TRBD1 (5 bases). Looked up from germline, CDR1 is SQVTM and CDR2 is ANQGSEA. V lost 2 bases to trimming and J lost 1 base, with 8 bases between them. CDR3 size: 13 residues. The CDR3 DNA sequence: TGCAGCGTTGAAAAGGGGAGGAACACTGAAGCTTTCTTT. It codes for CSVEKGRNTEAFF. Using reference TRBV29-1 and TRBJ1-1 for the parts outside the CDR3, the full variable domain is SAVISQKPSRDICQRGTSLTIQCQVDSQVTMMFWYRQQPGQSLTLIATANQGSEATYESGFVIDKFPISRPNLTFSTLTVSNMSPEDSSIYLCSVEKGRNTEAFFGQGTRLTVV.

By proportion, this clonotype is medium-sized. The chain uses TRBV6-2 or TRBV6-3 and TRBJ2-1, with 9 nucleotides matching TRBD2. V lost 4 bases and J lost 3; bases outside the gene matches: 16. CDR3 size: 19 residues. CDR1 MNHEY and CDR2 SVGEGT come from the germline V gene. This chain's CDR3 is CASSSKPLAGAGHYNEQFF. For the CDR3, the DNA is TGTGCCAGCAGTTCCAAACCCTTAGCGGGAGCAGGCCACTACAATGAGCAGTTCTTC.

This clonotype was seen a few times. The gene calls are TRBV2 and TRBJ1-2, with D possibly matching TRBD1 (5 bases). CDR1 is SNHLY, CDR2 FYNNEI, per germline. Trimming stripped 4 bases from V and 0 bases from J, with 12 bases between. This CDR3 has 15 amino acids. The DNA of the CDR3 is TGTGCCAGCAGTGGGGGCAGGTGGGCTAACTATGGCTACACCTTC. Its protein is CASSGGRWANYGYTF.

This clonotype showed up just a few times. The CDR3 sequence is CASSGGTGTEAFF. CDR3 in DNA: TGTGCCAGCTCCGGGGGCACAGGTACTGAAGCTTTCTTT. This chain uses TRBV5-5 with TRBJ1-1; D may be TRBD1 (6 bases). The CDR3 has 13 amino acids. Per germline, CDR1 SGHKS and CDR2 YYEKEE (reference sequence). V was shortened by 7 bases and J by 5 bases, with 15 bases between the two germline ends.

In its sample, this clonotype was seen many times. The V gene is TRBV11-2, the J gene TRBJ1-1; D uncertain. The CDR3 length is 13 residues. V was pared by 5 bases and J by 1 base, with 8 bases between. CDR1 is SGHAT, CDR2 FQNNGV, per germline. CDR3 region: CASSPPWNTEAFF. The DNA for the CDR3 is TGTGCCAGCAGCCCCCCTTGGAACACTGAAGCTTTCTTT.

This clonotype was counted many times. The genes are TRBV10-2 and TRBJ2-1; 10 positions match TRBD2. The V and J ends lost 7 bases and 3 bases, in that order; junction bases with no gene match: 6. The CDR3 is made up of 15 amino acids. Germline V gene lookup returns CDR1 WSHSY and CDR2 SAAADI. The CDR3 nucleotides are TGCGCCAGCACTCCGGGACTAGCGTACTACAATGAGCAGTTCTTC. It is translated as CASTPGLAYYNEQFF.

The chain carries TRBV20-1 and TRBJ1-6; D is possibly TRBD1 (6 bases). Looked up from germline, CDR1 is DFQATT and CDR2 is SNEGSKA (reference sequence). The CDR3 sequence is 17 residues long. The V gene lost 0 bases and the J gene lost 7 bases, with 19 bases spanning the gap. The CDR3 coding sequence is TGCAGTGCTAGAGAAACGAACAGGGACCGGTACAATTCACCCCTCCACTTT. It yields the protein CSARETNRDRYNSPLHF.

The sample holds many counts of this clonotype. The genes are TRBV4-3 and TRBJ2-5; D is possibly TRBD2 (5 bases). Trimming pared 0 bases from V and 3 bases from J, leaving 11 bases between. CDR1 LGHNA and CDR2 YSLEER come from the germline V gene. This CDR3 comprises 15 residues. In DNA, the CDR3 is TGCGCCAGCAGCCAAGATTTTACCGGGGAAGAGACCCAGTACTTC. Translated, it gives CASSQDFTGEETQYF.

There are a few counts of this clonotype. The chain carries TRBV7-2 and TRBJ2-2; TRBD1 matches 12 bases. This CDR3 comprises 16 residues. The V segment lost 5 bases and the J segment 7 bases; nucleotides outside the gene matches: 8. CDR1 is SGHTA, CDR2 FQGNSA, per germline. This CDR3 is CASSPWDRGRFGELFF. The CDR3, as DNA: TGTGCCAGCAGCCCCTGGGACAGGGGGCGATTCGGGGAGCTGTTTTTT. Full variable domain (rest looked up from reference TRBV7-2 and TRBJ2-2): GAGVSQSPSNKVTEKGKDVELRCDPISGHTALYWYRQSLGQGLEFLIYFQGNSAPDKSGLPSDRFSAERTGGSVSTLTIQRTQQEDSAVYLCASSPWDRGRFGELFFGEGSRLTVL.

This clonotype was seen many times. The chain recombines TRBV20-1 with TRBJ1-4; D remains ambiguous. Germline V gene lookup returns CDR1 DFQATT and CDR2 SNEGSKA (reference sequence). V lost 5 bases, J lost 4 bases, and 20 bases lay in between. The CDR3 spans 16 residues. The chain's CDR3 is CSASPPWANRNEKLFF. The CDR3 bases are TGCAGTGCTTCCCCCCCGTGGGCGAACCGTAATGAAAAACTGTTTTTT.

The table lists this clonotype with many counts. The V and J genes are TRBV29-1 and TRBJ2-3, with 15 bases matching TRBD2. The CDR3 has 17 amino acids. Germline CDR1 and CDR2: SQVTM and ANQGSEA. Unmatched junction bases numbered 9, after V lost 5 bases and J lost 3 bases. CDR3 in DNA: TGCAGCGTTCGGGCCCCGGGACTAGCGGGAGGAACAGATACGCAGTATTTT. Translated: CSVRAPGLAGGTDTQYF.

The chain is built from TRBV20-1 and TRBJ1-4; D perhaps matches TRBD1 (5 bases). V was shortened by 3 bases and J by 5 bases, with 10 bases between the two germline ends. Germline V gives CDR1 DFQATT, CDR2 SNEGSKA (reference sequence). The CDR3 sequence is 13 residues long. CDR3 loop: CSASWTRNEKLFF. The DNA for the CDR3 is TGCAGTGCTAGCTGGACACGAAATGAAAAACTGTTTTTT.

This clonotype was observed a few times. V gene TRBV5-4 combines with J gene TRBJ2-3; D is unresolved. The germline V gene has CDR1 SGHNT and CDR2 YYREEE (reference sequence). The CDR3 has 14 residues. V was pared by 3 bases and J by 0 bases, with 8 bases between. CDR3 region: CASSSKESTDTQYF. CDR3 nucleotide sequence: TGTGCCAGCAGCTCCAAGGAGAGCACAGATACGCAGTATTTT.

This clonotype was counted many times. V gene TRBV7-2 combines with J gene TRBJ2-5, with D tentatively TRBD2 (5 bases). This CDR3 region has 15 residues. Trimming took 0 bases from V and 1 from J, leaving 9 bases between them. Germline V lookup: CDR1 SGHTA, CDR2 FQGNSA. CDR3 DNA sequence: TGTGCCAGCAGCTTAGCCGGGGTCGCCCAAGAGACCCAGTACTTC. This translates into CASSLAGVAQETQYF.

This chain joins TRBV30 and TRBJ1-1, with D unclear. CDR3 length: 12 residues. V was trimmed by 0 bases and J by 11 bases, leaving 13 bases between them. The germline gives CDR1 GTSNPN, CDR2 SVGIG (reference sequence). In DNA, the CDR3 is TGTGCCTGGAGTGTAAGTACTCGTACGGCTTTCTTT. Translated, it gives CAWSVSTRTAFF.